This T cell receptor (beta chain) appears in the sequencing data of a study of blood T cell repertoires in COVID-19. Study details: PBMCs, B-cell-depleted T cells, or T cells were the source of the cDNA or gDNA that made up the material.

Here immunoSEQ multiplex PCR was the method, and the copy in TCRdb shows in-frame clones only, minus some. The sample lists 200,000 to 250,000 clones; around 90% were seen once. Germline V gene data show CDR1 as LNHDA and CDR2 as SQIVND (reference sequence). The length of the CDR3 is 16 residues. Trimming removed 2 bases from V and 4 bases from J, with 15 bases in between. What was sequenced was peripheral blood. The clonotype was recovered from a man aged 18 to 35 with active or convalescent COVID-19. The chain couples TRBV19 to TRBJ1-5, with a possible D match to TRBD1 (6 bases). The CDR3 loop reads CASSITGTQPNQPQHF. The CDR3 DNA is TGTGCCAGTAGTATAACAGGGACCCAACCAAATCAGCCCCAGCATTTT.